This TCR beta chain derives from a study of blood T cell repertoires in COVID-19. Across the study: The origin of the acute and convalescent COVID-19 samples was the United States, Italy and Spain. Sources were T cells, B-cell-depleted T cells, or PBMCs; the material itself was cDNA or gDNA.

The CDR3 consists of 15 residues. Per the germline V gene, CDR1 is SGHRS and CDR2 is YFSETQ. J was trimmed by 3 bases and V by 0 bases; bases with no gene match: 3. Original processing notes: Estimated nucleated cell counts came from reference gene primer amplification. TCRdb keeps only in-frame clones here, not all; method: immunoSEQ multiplex PCR. V and J calls and clone size come straight from that table; D and trimming were deduced from the DNA. Of roughly 180,000 clones in the sample, around 89% are singletons; the top ten hold 3.5% to 4.5%. The specimen sequenced was peripheral blood. V usage is TRBV5-1 and J usage is TRBJ2-3; 8 bases agree with TRBD1. The sequence was obtained from a woman in her twenties or thirties with acute or convalescent COVID-19. CDR3 sequence (DNA): TGCGCCAGCAGCTTGGGAGACAGGGGAACAGATACGCAGTATTTT. Translated, it gives CASSLGDRGTDTQYF. Full variable domain (remainder filled in from reference TRBV5-1 and TRBJ2-3): KAGVTQTPRYLIKTRGQQVTLSCSPISGHRSVSWYQQTPGQGLQFLFEYFSETQRNKGNFPGRFSGRQFSNSRSEMNVSTLELGDSALYLCASSLGDRGTDTQYFGPGTRLTVL.